The 31 T cell receptor beta chains below were found in one sample sequenced in a study of siplizumab effects on memory and regulatory T cells. The method was immunoSEQ multiplex PCR; TCRdb's version includes in-frame clones alone and lacks a portion of them. The sample carries around 100,000 clones, around 92% recorded once. Material: Tregs sorted from blood. These receptors originate from a human donor in good health.

This clone has a single count. The rearrangement links TRBV11-2 to TRBJ2-5, with D possibly being TRBD2 (5 bases). Trimming took 2 bases from V and 2 from J, leaving 15 bases between them. The CDR3 totals 16 residues. Germline V gene sequence: CDR1 SGHAT, CDR2 FQNNGV. The CDR3 spells CASSLRSRRAQETQYF. The CDR3 DNA reads as TGTGCCAGCAGCTTAAGAAGTCGGCGGGCACAAGAGACCCAGTACTTC.

The chain couples TRBV7-9 to TRBJ2-7, with a possible D match to TRBD1 (5 bases). Germline CDR1 reads SEHNR; CDR2 reads FQNEAQ (reference sequence). V was clipped by 5 bases and J by 3 bases, with 11 bases between them. This CDR3 has 13 amino acids. This CDR3 is CASSLRAGYEQYF. The CDR3 nucleotides read TGTGCCAGCAGCCTCAGGGCCGGCTACGAGCAGTACTTC.

V is TRBV5-4 and J is TRBJ1-6; maybe TRBD1 (6 bases). This CDR3 is built from 15 residues. V shed 0 bases and J shed 7 bases, with 11 bases lying between them. Germline CDR1 and CDR2: SGHNT and YYREEE (reference sequence). CDR3 in amino acids: CASSLGGPGNSPLHF. The CDR3 DNA sequence: TGTGCCAGCAGCTTGGGGGGGCCCGGGAATTCACCCCTCCACTTT. The variable domain in full, completed from reference TRBV5-4 and TRBJ1-6, reads ETGVTQSPTHLIKTRGQQVTLRCSSQSGHNTVSWYQQALGQGPQFIFQYYREEENGRGNFPPRFSGLQFPNYSSELNVNALELDDSALYLCASSLGGPGNSPLHFGNGTRLTVT.

This clone occurred a few times. The V gene is TRBV4-1, the J gene TRBJ2-2; either TRBD1 or TRBD2 may fit D (6 bases each). V was cut by 3 bases and J by 2 bases, with 10 bases left in between. Germline values: CDR1 MGHRA, CDR2 YSYEKL. The CDR3 has 15 amino acids. For the CDR3, the DNA is TGCGCCAGCAGCCAGCGGGACATTAACACCGGGGAGCTGTTTTTT. Encoded protein: CASSQRDINTGELFF.

The rearrangement joins TRBV7-9 to TRBJ2-3; 8 bases align to TRBD1. The CDR3 has 14 residues. Trimming cost V 5 bases and J 1 base; bases outside gene matches: 2. Germline assignment: CDR1 SEHNR and CDR2 FQNEAQ (reference sequence). The CDR3 region is CASSRGQGTDTQYF. The CDR3 nucleotides read TGTGCCAGCAGCCGGGGACAGGGCACAGATACGCAGTATTTT.

This chain uses TRBV6-5 with TRBJ2-3; D uncertain. The CDR3 consists of 13 residues. V was cut by 1 base and J by 6 bases, with 8 bases left in between. The germline gives CDR1 MNHEY, CDR2 SVGAGI. The CDR3 DNA reads as TGTGCCAGCAGTTACTGGGTTGGGGATACGCAGTATTTT. Residues: CASSYWVGDTQYF.

The V call is TRBV11-2, the J call TRBJ2-7, with D possibly matching TRBD2 (7 bases). Germline CDR1 SGHAT, CDR2 FQNNGV. The CDR3 contains 14 residues. The V end lost 0 bases, the J end lost 4 bases, and 10 bases lay between the germline ends. DNA for the CDR3: TGTGCCAGCAGCTTAGATCGGGGGGCGTACGAGCAGTACTTC. Translated, it gives CASSLDRGAYEQYF.

This clone was counted a few times. V usage is TRBV11-2 and J usage is TRBJ1-5; D perhaps matches TRBD1 (6 bases). There are 13 residues in the CDR3. CDR1 and CDR2 (germline): SGHAT, FQNNGV. The V gene lost 5 bases and the J gene lost 4 bases, with 9 bases spanning the gap. The CDR3 nucleotides are TGTGCCAGCAGCCGGGGGCCGAATCAGCCCCAGCATTTT. Encoded protein: CASSRGPNQPQHF.

This clone appeared once. The rearrangement links TRBV28 to TRBJ1-4; tentative D call: TRBD1 (5 bases). The CDR3 is 16 residues long. Germline values: CDR1 MDHEN, CDR2 SYDVKM. V was shortened by 6 bases and J by 0 bases, with 14 bases between the two germline ends. The CDR3 bases are TGTGCCAGCAGAGATTCGGGGCGAGCAACTAATGAAAAACTGTTTTTT. Translation gives CASRDSGRATNEKLFF.

The V gene is TRBV5-1, the J gene TRBJ2-5, with 9 bases identical to TRBD1. Germline CDR1 is SGHRS and CDR2 is YFSETQ. The V gene end was trimmed by 4 bases and the J gene end by 3 bases; junction bases not matched to a gene: 7. The CDR3 extends over 15 amino acids. Here the CDR3 reads CASSIRQGVEETQYF. CDR3 coding DNA: TGCGCCAGCAGCATTAGACAGGGGGTGGAAGAGACCCAGTACTTC. Filled out from reference TRBV5-1 and TRBJ2-5, the complete variable domain reads KAGVTQTPRYLIKTRGQQVTLSCSPISGHRSVSWYQQTPGQGLQFLFEYFSETQRNKGNFPGRFSGRQFSNSRSEMNVSTLELGDSALYLCASSIRQGVEETQYFGPGTRLLVL.

This clone was seen only a few times. DNA for the CDR3: TGCGCCAGCAGCCTCCTGGTTGGGCAGGGGGCAGACCCGCAGTACTTC. Amino acid sequence: CASSLLVGQGADPQYF. This chain joins TRBV5-1 and TRBJ2-7; 8 nucleotides align to TRBD1. Germline V CDR1 and CDR2: SGHRS, YFSETQ. With V trimmed by 4 bases and J by 9 bases, 18 bases remained unmatched. This CDR3 has 16 residues.

The chain links TRBV6-5 to TRBJ2-3; no definite D call. Trimming pared 0 bases from V and 4 bases from J, leaving 11 bases between. The CDR3 is made up of 15 amino acids. CDR1 and CDR2 (germline): MNHEY, SVGAGI. This CDR3 reads CASSYSMRGSDTQYF. CDR3 coding DNA: TGTGCCAGCAGTTACTCGATGCGTGGGTCAGATACGCAGTATTTT.

The rearrangement joins TRBV27 to TRBJ1-4, with D hard to call. Trimming took 4 bases from V and 0 from J, leaving 15 bases between them. The CDR3 covers 17 residues. Germline V gene sequence: CDR1 MNHEY, CDR2 SMNVEV (reference sequence). This chain's CDR3 is CASSSRSVPATNEKLFF. In DNA, the CDR3 is TGTGCCAGCAGTTCCCGGTCAGTCCCGGCAACTAATGAAAAACTGTTTTTT.

The V and J genes are TRBV5-1 and TRBJ1-2; D not certain. Per the germline V gene, CDR1 is SGHRS and CDR2 is YFSETQ. CDR3 length equals 13 residues. V lost 0 bases, J lost 1 base, and 4 bases lay in between. CDR3 DNA: TGCGCCAGCAGCTTGGCCGGTAACTATGGCTACACCTTC. As protein: CASSLAGNYGYTF.

The V gene is TRBV11-2, the J gene TRBJ2-5; unclear D gene. There are 14 residues in the CDR3. Germline lookup yields CDR1 SGHAT and CDR2 FQNNGV. Trimming stripped 3 bases from V and 5 bases from J, with 13 bases between. CDR3 region: CASSFQAVRETQYF. CDR3 DNA sequence: TGTGCCAGCAGCTTTCAGGCAGTTCGGGAGACCCAGTACTTC.

This rearrangement joins TRBV18 to TRBJ1-1; the D gene is possibly TRBD1 (5 bases). The germline V gene has CDR1 KGHSH and CDR2 LQKENI. The CDR3 covers 15 residues. V was pared by 6 bases and J by 3 bases, with 17 bases between. In DNA, the CDR3 is TGTGCCAGCTCCCCCCCGGGACCGAAAGACACTGAAGCTTTCTTT. Its translation is CASSPPGPKDTEAFF.

The J gene is TRBJ2-5, the V gene TRBV30; 8 positions agree with TRBD2. The germline V gene has CDR1 GTSNPN and CDR2 SVGIG (reference sequence). V lost 1 base, J lost 3 bases, and 10 bases stayed unmatched. This CDR3 is 16 amino acids long. CDR3 coding DNA: TGTGCCTGGAGTGGCTTGGGCGGGAGGTGGGAAGAGACCCAGTACTTC. Translated, it gives CAWSGLGGRWEETQYF.

This CDR3 reads CASSLRPVLEVNTEAFF. DNA of the CDR3: TGTGCCAGTAGCCTTCGACCCGTACTTGAGGTGAACACTGAAGCTTTCTTT. The rearrangement uses TRBV19 and TRBJ1-1; no clear D gene. V shed 6 bases and J shed 0 bases, with 20 bases lying between them. Germline V gives CDR1 LNHDA, CDR2 SQIVND (reference sequence). This CDR3 contains 17 residues.

This chain links TRBV25-1 with TRBJ1-4; D is unclear. The length of the CDR3 is 16 residues. Germline CDR1 reads MGHDK; CDR2 reads SYGVNS. The V gene lost 1 base and the J gene lost 4 bases, with 13 bases spanning the gap. The CDR3 loop is CASSELVGPNNEKLFF. CDR3 coding DNA: TGTGCCAGCAGTGAATTGGTGGGCCCGAATAATGAAAAACTGTTTTTT.

The chain carries TRBV5-4 and TRBJ2-2; 8 bases fit TRBD1. The germline gives CDR1 SGHNT, CDR2 YYREEE (reference sequence). With 7 bases clipped from V and 5 bases from J, the junction kept 7 bases outside the gene matches. The CDR3 is made up of 14 amino acids. The DNA for the CDR3 is TGTGCCAGCCGAGGACAGGGCGGAACCGGGGAGCTGTTTTTT. Protein sequence: CASRGQGGTGELFF.

The genes are TRBV4-1 and TRBJ2-1; 11 bases agree with TRBD2. This CDR3 has 18 residues. From germline, CDR1 is MGHRA and CDR2 YSYEKL. V gave up 1 base and J gave up 3 bases; unmatched junction bases: 8. CDR3 loop: CASSQVISGRALYNEQFF. Written as DNA, the CDR3 is TGCGCCAGCAGCCAAGTAATTAGCGGGAGGGCTCTCTACAATGAGCAGTTCTTC.

The gene calls are TRBV10-2 and TRBJ2-2; TRBD2 agrees at 14 bases. There are 15 residues in the CDR3. Germline CDR1 is WSHSY and CDR2 is SAAADI. V was pared by 6 bases and J by 6 bases, with 3 bases of the junction left unmatched. The CDR3 is CASRGTSGGSGELFF. In nucleotides, the CDR3 is TGCGCCAGCAGGGGGACTAGCGGGGGATCCGGGGAGCTGTTTTTT.

This chain connects TRBV4-1 to TRBJ2-7; 9 bases fit TRBD2. Unmatched junction bases numbered 6, after V lost 1 base and J lost 2 bases. The CDR3 is 16 residues long. CDR1 MGHRA and CDR2 YSYEKL come from the germline V gene. The CDR3 sequence is CASSQGGGLATYEQYF. The CDR3 bases are TGCGCCAGCAGCCAAGGTGGTGGACTAGCGACCTACGAGCAGTACTTC.

The V gene is TRBV19, the J gene TRBJ2-7; 16 bases fit TRBD2. Germline V gene lookup returns CDR1 LNHDA and CDR2 SQIVND (reference sequence). V was clipped by 10 bases and J by 5 bases; unmatched bases: 8. This CDR3 has 15 residues. The CDR3 sequence is CATKGLAGGEDEQYF. CDR3 sequence (DNA): TGTGCCACGAAGGGACTAGCGGGAGGGGAGGACGAGCAGTACTTC.

The DNA for the CDR3 is TGTGCCAGTAAAGCGTCAAGCACAGATACGCAGTATTTT. It specifies CASKASSTDTQYF. The rearrangement uses TRBV19 and TRBJ2-3, with unresolved D. This CDR3 is 13 amino acids long. V was trimmed by 7 bases and J by 0 bases, leaving 8 bases between them. The germline gives CDR1 LNHDA, CDR2 SQIVND (reference sequence). The full variable domain, completed using reference TRBV19 and TRBJ2-3, is DGGITQSPKYLFRKEGQNVTLSCEQNLNHDAMYWYRQDPGQGLRLIYYSQIVNDFQKGDIAEGYSVSREKKESFPLTVTSAQKNPTAFYLCASKASSTDTQYFGPGTRLTVL.

A single count supports this clone. V gene TRBV6-7 combines with J gene TRBJ1-2; D gene ambiguous. TRBV6-7 is annotated as an ORF whose role is uncertain. Trimming took off 6 bases at V and 4 bases at J, with 24 bases between the two ends. CDR3 size: 17 residues. CDR3: CASRTRPGAVRLYGYTF. DNA for the CDR3: TGTGCCAGCAGAACCCGACCGGGAGCCGTAAGACTCTATGGCTACACCTTC.

V and J are TRBV2 and TRBJ2-3, with TRBD2 identical over 9 bases. The CDR3 spans 17 residues. The germline CDR1 and CDR2 sequences are SNHLY and FYNNEI. The V segment lost 3 bases and the J segment 2 bases; nucleotides outside the gene matches: 9. This CDR3 is CASSDYVASGNTDTQYF. For the CDR3, the DNA is TGTGCCAGCAGTGATTACGTGGCTAGCGGGAACACAGATACGCAGTATTTT.

The chain combines TRBV7-9 with TRBJ1-3; the D is unclear. CDR3 length: 17 residues. Trimming pared 5 bases from V and 5 bases from J, leaving 22 bases between. CDR1 SEHNR and CDR2 FQNEAQ come from the germline V gene (reference sequence). CDR3 region: CASSAKGVQNRRNTIYF. The DNA of the CDR3 is TGTGCCAGCAGCGCAAAGGGTGTTCAGAATCGACGAAACACCATATATTTT.

J is TRBJ1-5 and V is TRBV6-1; 7 bases line up with TRBD1. The trim removed 1 base at V and 7 bases at J, leaving 4 bases unmatched. CDR1 MNHNS and CDR2 SASEGT come from the germline V gene. The CDR3 has 14 residues. This CDR3 is CASSEDRGGQPQHF. As DNA, the CDR3 is TGTGCCAGCAGTGAAGACAGGGGAGGCCAGCCCCAGCATTTT.

The chain combines TRBV5-1 with TRBJ2-4, with 8 bases matching TRBD2. Germline CDR1 SGHRS, CDR2 YFSETQ. V gave up 0 bases and J gave up 1 base; unmatched junction bases: 12. CDR3 length: 19 residues. CDR3 bases: TGCGCCAGCAGCTTGGCCAGGAGCGGGGGCGACCCGGCCAAAAACATTCAGTACTTC. It specifies CASSLARSGGDPAKNIQYF.

V is TRBV5-1 and J is TRBJ2-5, with a weak D call TRBD2 (5 bases). V was clipped by 0 bases and J by 1 base, with 7 bases between them. The CDR3 contains 14 residues. CDR1 and CDR2 from the germline V gene are SGHRS and YFSETQ. CDR3 residues: CASSLVRVQETQYF. In DNA form, the CDR3 reads TGCGCCAGCAGCTTGGTGCGGGTCCAAGAGACCCAGTACTTC.